Sequencing of this T cell receptor (beta chain) was carried out in a study of CD8 T cells in ankylosing spondylitis listed by TCRdb under 2017. Background on the whole study: T cell receptor beta repertoires were profiled in healthy donors and ankylosing spondylitis patients so that disease-linked TCR variants could be found. The whole study cohort included 95 to 130 healthy donors and 25 or so ankylosing spondylitis patients. Peripheral blood samples were taken, and synovial fluid was additionally collected from ankylosing spondylitis patients.

Sequencing relied on an Illumina HiSeq 2500. Quantitative 5'-RACE with molecular barcodes was used to prepare TCR beta libraries. In the source study's methods: Disease-linked TCR variants were identified with a new computational method built on a probabilistic model of VDJ rearrangement. The public sequencing data were trimmed at Q25 with fastp and processed into clonotypes with MiXCR by TCRdb, which kept only in-frame beta chains. Every CDR3 protein is listed once, alongside the most common genes and DNA of its rows. Clone size and V and J calls follow TCRdb, not the original study. The sample data list 200,000 to 300,000 distinct CDR3 sequences, and approximately 10% of these were observed just once. Roughly 2.5% of the sample belongs to the ten largest clones. Measured from the cysteine to the phenylalanine, the CDR3 is 17 residues long. The only DNA kept is the CDR3, 51 bases in frame from the first base. The germline V gene provides CDR1 MGHRA and CDR2 YSYEKL. From V the trimming removes 0 bases and from J it removes 4 bases, while the gene matches leave 11 bases of the junction unaccounted for.

This clonotype was observed a few times. This clone's antigen is unknown. Qualities for individual bases were not recorded, and no much larger clone is one base off. Summary of the overall study and its limitations: Some TCR beta motif variants had previously been reported in synovial fluid and blood of reactive arthritis patients, which suggested common disease-initiation mechanisms. A TCR beta motif made up of several highly homologous amino acid variants appeared to be characteristic of blood from ankylosing spondylitis patients. The disease-linked clones were reported as significantly enriched in matched synovial fluid samples from ankylosing spondylitis patients. In peripheral blood, the disease-linked clones were found at relatively low frequencies and had a CD8+ phenotype.

Here the chain combines TRBV4-1 and TRBJ2-5, with 7 central nucleotides matching TRBD1. This clonotype was obtained from a male donor with ankylosing spondylitis or in good health (not recorded which). Sequenced: blood, either unsorted or a sorted T cell fraction (not recorded which). The CDR3 amino acid sequence is: CASSQDNEGAGRETQYF. The nucleotide sequence is TGCGCCAGCAGCCAAGATAACGAGGGGGCTGGAAGAGAGACCCAGTACTTC.